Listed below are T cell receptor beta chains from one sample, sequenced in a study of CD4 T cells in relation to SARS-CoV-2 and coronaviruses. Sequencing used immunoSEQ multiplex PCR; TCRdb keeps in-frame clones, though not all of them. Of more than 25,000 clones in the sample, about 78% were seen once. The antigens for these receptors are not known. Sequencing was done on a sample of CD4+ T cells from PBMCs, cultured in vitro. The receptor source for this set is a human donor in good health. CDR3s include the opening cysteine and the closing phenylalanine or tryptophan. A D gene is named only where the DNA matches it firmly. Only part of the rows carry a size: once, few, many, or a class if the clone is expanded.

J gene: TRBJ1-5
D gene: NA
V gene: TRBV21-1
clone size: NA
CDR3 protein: CASSKGQDRKDQPQHF
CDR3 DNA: TGTGCCAGCAGCAAAGGACAGGACAGGAAAGATCAGCCCCAGCATTTT

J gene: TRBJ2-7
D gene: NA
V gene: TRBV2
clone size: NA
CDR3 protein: CASRPDKNEQYF
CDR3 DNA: TGTGCCAGCAGACCCGACAAAAACGAGCAGTACTTC

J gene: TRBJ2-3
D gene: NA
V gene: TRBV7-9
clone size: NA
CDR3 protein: CASSLGSGTVTDTQYF
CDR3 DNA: TGTGCCAGCAGCTTAGGCTCCGGGACTGTCACAGATACGCAGTATTTT

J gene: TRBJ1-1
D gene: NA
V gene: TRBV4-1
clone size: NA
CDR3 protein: CASSQDRDTEAFF
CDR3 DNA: TGCGCCAGCAGCCAAGATCGAGACACTGAAGCTTTCTTT

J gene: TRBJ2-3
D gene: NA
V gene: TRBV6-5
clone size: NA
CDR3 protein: CASSNIPPGDTQYF
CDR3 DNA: TGTGCCAGCAGTAACATACCCCCCGGGGATACGCAGTATTTT

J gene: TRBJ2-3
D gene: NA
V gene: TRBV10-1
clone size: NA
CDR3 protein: CASSDGSDTDTQYF
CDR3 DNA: TGCGCCAGCAGTGATGGGTCCGACACAGATACGCAGTATTTT

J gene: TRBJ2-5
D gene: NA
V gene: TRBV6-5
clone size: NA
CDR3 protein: CASRRNLQETQYF
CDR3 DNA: TGTGCCAGCAGACGGAACTTACAAGAGACCCAGTACTTC

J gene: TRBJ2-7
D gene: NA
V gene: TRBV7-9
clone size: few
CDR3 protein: CASSSTGVTKEQYF
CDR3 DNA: TGTGCCAGCAGCTCGACAGGCGTTACCAAAGAGCAGTACTTC

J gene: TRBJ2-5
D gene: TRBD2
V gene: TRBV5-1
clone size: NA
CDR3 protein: CASSLGFLRGIQETQYF
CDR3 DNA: TGCGCCAGCAGCTTGGGGTTCTTGCGGGGGATCCAAGAGACCCAGTACTTC

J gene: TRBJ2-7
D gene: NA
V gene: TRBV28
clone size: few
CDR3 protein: CASTLSGGPSYEQYF
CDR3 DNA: TGTGCCAGCACCCTTAGCGGAGGCCCCTCCTACGAGCAGTACTTC